This TCR beta chain was documented in a study of blood T cell repertoires in COVID-19. This CDR3 region has 16 residues. V gave up 4 bases and J gave up 5 bases; unmatched junction bases: 9. Germline CDR1 and CDR2: LNHDA and SQIVND (reference sequence). Assay used: immunoSEQ multiplex PCR; TCRdb lists only in-frame clones, some missing. The sample has 120,000 or so clones, 70% to 90% seen once. Material for sequencing was peripheral blood. The clonotype originates from a middle-aged man with acute or convalescent COVID-19. This chain connects TRBV19 to TRBJ1-5; the match to TRBD1 covers 9 bases. CDR3 protein: CASSRRYRGLDQPQHF. The CDR3 DNA reads TGTGCCAGTAGTAGGCGATACAGGGGGCTTGATCAGCCCCAGCATTTT. Supplemented by reference TRBV19 and TRBJ1-5, the full variable domain reads DGGITQSPKYLFRKEGQNVTLSCEQNLNHDAMYWYRQDPGQGLRLIYYSQIVNDFQKGDIAEGYSVSREKKESFPLTVTSAQKNPTAFYLCASSRRYRGLDQPQHFGDGTRLSIL.